This TCR beta chain was captured by sequencing in a study of cytomegalovirus exposure and HLA in healthy donors. Study-wide context: From some 180 million T cells, an earlier analysis saw under 140 million unique TCR beta sequences. The study's findings and limits: The authors later found most CMV-associated TCR beta chains appeared HLA-restricted.

Concerning this clone: Antigen specificity is unknown.

PCR primers comprised 60 Vbeta and 13 Jbeta primers. TCRdb's table, derived via immunoSEQ multiplex PCR, lists solely in-frame clones and lacks some. The sample shows approximately 190,000 clones, more than 75% of them seen only once. V lost 1 base and J lost 5, with 20 bases in between. Germline assignment: CDR1 LGHNA and CDR2 YNFKEQ. The CDR3 has 17 amino acids. The sequencing input was PBMCs. The clonotype comes from a man aged 25 to 40 in good health and CMV-seronegative. The rearrangement joins TRBV4-2 to TRBJ2-5; a weak D match, TRBD2 (7 bases). The chain's CDR3 is CASSQGGGGPREETQYF. The CDR3 coding sequence is TGTGCCAGCAGCCAAGGGGGAGGGGGACCTAGGGAGGAGACCCAGTACTTC.